The clone carrying this T cell receptor beta chain was seen only a few times. The data were taken from a study of blood T cell repertoires in COVID-19. Only in-frame clones appear in the TCRdb table, and some are missing; sequencing was by immunoSEQ multiplex PCR. This table has 250,000 to 350,000 clones, about four fifths appearing once. CDR1 is SGHAT and CDR2 is FQNNGV in the germline V gene. This CDR3 is built from 15 residues. The V end was cut by 5 bases, the J end by 1 base, with 12 bases between. The sequence was collected from a human donor with COVID-19, enrolled during active disease. The donor label of this sample is uncertain. The rearrangement joins TRBV11-2 to TRBJ1-5; D uncertain. Sequenced input: peripheral blood. CDR3 DNA sequence: TGTGCCAGCAGCAAGACTTATAGGAGCAATCAGCCCCAGCATTTT. It yields the protein CASSKTYRSNQPQHF.